A single sample is the source of the 19 T cell receptor beta chains below, sequenced in a study of cytomegalovirus exposure and HLA in healthy donors. The PCR employed 60 Vbeta primers together with 13 Jbeta primers. Method: immunoSEQ multiplex PCR; TCRdb's copy keeps in-frame clones and lacks some. The sample consists of roughly 98,000 clones, around 77% of them appearing once. What was sequenced was PBMCs. Receptors were obtained from a man aged 35-49 years in good health and CMV-seronegative.

This clone turned up a few times. A junction boundary mismatches the germline segment, possibly from a read error. V usage is TRBV30 and J usage is TRBJ2-1; D may be TRBD1 (5 bases). The CDR3 contains 13 residues. Germline CDR1 reads GTSNPN; CDR2 reads SVGIG (reference sequence). CDR3 sequence (DNA): TGTGCCGGTAATGCAGGGTCCTTCAATGAGCAGTTCTTC. Translation gives CAGNAGSFNEQFF.

The V and J genes are TRBV5-6 and TRBJ2-5, with TRBD2 as a possible D gene (6 bases). The end of the DNA aligns better with TRBJ2-7, so the J call may be wrong. The CDR3 is made up of 13 amino acids. Germline V gives CDR1 SGHDT, CDR2 YYEEEE. The CDR3 region is CASSSGGFGEQYF. The DNA for the CDR3 is TGTGCCAGCAGCTCAGGAGGGTTCGGCGAGCAGTACTTC.

The chain recombines TRBV5-1 with TRBJ1-6; 7 positions match TRBD1. The CDR3 runs to 14 residues. J lost 9 bases, V lost 5 bases, and 8 bases had no gene match. From germline, CDR1 is SGHRS and CDR2 YFSETQ. The CDR3 region has the DNA TGCGCCAGCAGGCCCGGGACAGCTACTTCACCCCTCCACTTT. Translating gives CASRPGTATSPLHF.

In this sample, this clone turned up a few times. This chain joins TRBV27 and TRBJ2-7, with 8 bases that match TRBD2. The CDR3 is 14 residues long. Germline CDR1 reads MNHEY; CDR2 reads SMNVEV (reference sequence). Germline trimming cut 7 bases from V and 3 bases from J; bases unmatched to any gene: 8. This chain's CDR3 is CASNRAGVGYEQYF. The CDR3 coding sequence is TGTGCCAGCAATAGAGCGGGAGTTGGCTACGAGCAGTACTTC.

This chain connects TRBV18 to TRBJ1-1, with D maybe TRBD1 (6 bases). Between the trimmed V and J ends, which lost 3 bases and 1 base, there was a span of 9 bases. Germline lookup yields CDR1 KGHSH and CDR2 LQKENI. This CDR3 is built from 14 residues. The CDR3 sequence: CASSPWDKNTEAFF. CDR3 nucleotide sequence: TGTGCCAGCTCACCTTGGGACAAGAACACTGAAGCTTTCTTT.

The V and J genes are TRBV10-2 and TRBJ1-2; perhaps TRBD1 as D (5 bases). Trimming cost V 4 bases and J 5 bases, with 11 bases left between them. Germline values: CDR1 WSHSY, CDR2 SAAADI. There are 13 residues in the CDR3. The CDR3 is CASSVDSFYGYTF. The CDR3 DNA reads TGCGCCAGCAGTGTCGACAGTTTTTATGGCTACACCTTC.

DNA of the CDR3: TGTGCCAGCAGACTAGGACCAGAGACCCAGTACTTC. This gives the protein CASRLGPETQYF. The V call is TRBV28, the J call TRBJ2-5, with D tentatively TRBD2 (5 bases). CDR1 MDHEN and CDR2 SYDVKM come from the germline V gene. Trimming cost V 6 bases and J 4 bases, with 9 bases left between them. The CDR3 runs to 12 residues.

This clone has a single count. The chain links TRBV30 to TRBJ1-4; D not resolved. The CDR3 runs to 14 residues. Trimming left V 0 bases short and J 5 bases short, with 10 bases between. From germline, CDR1 is GTSNPN and CDR2 SVGIG (reference sequence). CDR3: CAWSVSGGNEKLFF. DNA for the CDR3: TGTGCCTGGAGTGTATCGGGAGGGAATGAAAAACTGTTTTTT. The full variable domain, in which reference TRBV30 and TRBJ1-4 provide the parts outside the CDR3, is SQTIHQWPATLVQPVGSPLSLECTVEGTSNPNLYWYRQAAGRGLQLLFYSVGIGQISSEVPQNLSASRPQDRQFILSSKKLLLSDSGFYLCAWSVSGGNEKLFFGSGTQLSVL.

The V gene is TRBV19, the J gene TRBJ1-2; 8 bases agree with TRBD1. The CDR3 extends over 14 amino acids. Germline assignment: CDR1 LNHDA and CDR2 SQIVND (reference sequence). Unmatched junction bases numbered 10, after V lost 7 bases and J lost 6 bases. The CDR3 is CASTQNPRGHGYTF. The CDR3 region has the DNA TGTGCCAGTACCCAGAATCCCAGGGGGCATGGCTACACCTTC.

V gene TRBV5-4 combines with J gene TRBJ1-2, with TRBD1 matching over 9 bases. The CDR3 runs to 14 residues. Trimming cost V 3 bases and J 4 bases; bases outside gene matches: 4. Per germline, CDR1 SGHNT and CDR2 YYREEE (reference sequence). The CDR3 protein is CASSSQGAAYGYTF. CDR3 coding DNA: TGTGCCAGCAGCTCACAGGGGGCGGCCTATGGCTACACCTTC.

This chain joins TRBV9 and TRBJ2-1; 10 bases align to TRBD2. CDR3 length: 14 amino acids. After removal of 9 bases from V and 6 bases from J, the junction contained 9 bases not matched to a gene. Germline V gives CDR1 SGDLS, CDR2 YYNGEE. The chain's CDR3 is CATASGRKGNEQFF. DNA of the CDR3: TGTGCCACTGCTAGCGGGAGAAAAGGCAATGAGCAGTTCTTC.

The genes are TRBV5-6 and TRBJ1-4; D is unresolved. Germline V lookup: CDR1 SGHDT, CDR2 YYEEEE. Deletions cut 2 bases from V and 7 bases from J, with 15 bases between. The CDR3 contains 15 residues. The CDR3 nucleotides read TGTGCCAGCAGCTTTTCACGGACTTCTGTTGAAAAACTGTTTTTT. This sequence encodes CASSFSRTSVEKLFF.

This clone was detected once. The chain links TRBV27 to TRBJ2-7; weak D call: TRBD2 (5 bases). This CDR3 spans 14 amino acids. Trimming removed 5 bases at V and 6 bases at J, with 17 bases between. The V gene's germline CDR1 is MNHEY and CDR2 SMNVEV (reference sequence). The CDR3 loop reads CASSLTSTLSEQYF. The CDR3 DNA reads TGTGCCAGCAGTCTCACTAGTACCCTCTCCGAGCAGTACTTC.

V is TRBV19 and J is TRBJ2-6, with D possibly being TRBD1 (6 bases). The V gene's germline CDR1 is LNHDA and CDR2 SQIVND (reference sequence). V gave up 5 bases and J gave up 2 bases, with 7 bases separating them. The CDR3 loop spans 14 amino acids. CDR3 in DNA: TGTGCCAGTAGTCCAGGGGCTGGGGCCAACGTCCTGACTTTC. This gives the protein CASSPGAGANVLTF.

The sample holds a few counts of this clone. This chain joins TRBV29-1 and TRBJ2-3; a possible D gene is TRBD2 (6 bases). The CDR3 is 14 residues long. Germline values: CDR1 SQVTM, CDR2 ANQGSEA. Trimming pared 6 bases from V and 3 bases from J, leaving 16 bases between. DNA of the CDR3: TGCAGCGTCGGCGGGACTCTTCTAACAGATACGCAGTATTTT. Protein product: CSVGGTLLTDTQYF.

The V and J genes are TRBV10-3 and TRBJ2-2, with 7 positions matching TRBD1. The CDR3 is made up of 15 amino acids. V dropped 8 bases and J dropped 1; count of bases not matched to a gene: 7. Germline CDR1 reads ENHRY; CDR2 reads SYGVKD. As DNA, the CDR3 is TGTGCCATCTCTCCCGGGACAGAGAACACCGGGGAGCTGTTTTTT. This gives the protein CAISPGTENTGELFF.

This clone was seen once. This chain uses TRBV6-5 with TRBJ1-2; tentative D call: TRBD1 (5 bases). This CDR3 has 15 residues. The V end was cut by 5 bases, the J end by 1 base, with 14 bases between. Per the germline V gene, CDR1 is MNHEY and CDR2 is SVGAGI. The CDR3 sequence is CASSKSPGDNYGYTF. CDR3 nucleotide sequence: TGTGCCAGCAGTAAATCGCCGGGGGATAACTATGGCTACACCTTC.

This sequence joins TRBV2 and TRBJ2-5; 7 nucleotides agree with TRBD1. Germline CDR1 reads SNHLY; CDR2 reads FYNNEI. The trim removed 4 bases at V and 11 bases at J, leaving 10 bases unmatched. The CDR3 runs to 13 residues. The chain's CDR3 is CASSGDSLLAQYF. CDR3 nucleotides: TGTGCCAGCAGTGGGGACAGCCTTCTCGCGCAGTACTTC.

This chain uses TRBV13 with TRBJ2-7; 9 bases are a match to TRBD1. CDR1 is PRHDT, CDR2 FYEKMQ, per germline (reference sequence). The CDR3 has 15 residues. J gave up 3 bases and V 2 bases, and 5 bases lay outside the gene matches. CDR3 in DNA: TGTGCCAGCAGCTTACCGGGACAGGGCGTCTACGAGCAGTACTTC. This translates into CASSLPGQGVYEQYF.